This T cell receptor beta chain was recovered during a study of blood T cell repertoires in COVID-19. Study-wide context: The United States, Italy and Spain were the sources of the acute and convalescent COVID-19 samples. Sources were T cells, B-cell-depleted T cells, or PBMCs; the material itself was cDNA or gDNA.

In the original analysis: Counts of nucleated cells, estimated from reference gene primer amplification, were obtained. Sequencing was performed with immunoSEQ multiplex PCR; in TCRdb, only in-frame clones are kept and a portion is missing. V and J calls and clone size follow that table, whereas D and trimming were derived from the DNA. This sample has 75,000 to 95,000 clones, with roughly 84% found just once. This clone was detected a few times. The germline V and J ends were trimmed by 10 bases and 5 bases, with 10 bases remaining between them. This CDR3 contains 11 residues. In germline, CDR1 is ENHRY, CDR2 SYGVKD.

The J gene is TRBJ2-3, the V gene TRBV10-3, with D unresolved. This clonotype was sampled from a man in his 60s with acute or convalescent COVID-19. Sequencing was performed on peripheral blood. CDR3 amino acids: CATSSGDTQYF. CDR3 nucleotide sequence: TGTGCCACTTCCTCCGGAGATACGCAGTATTTT.